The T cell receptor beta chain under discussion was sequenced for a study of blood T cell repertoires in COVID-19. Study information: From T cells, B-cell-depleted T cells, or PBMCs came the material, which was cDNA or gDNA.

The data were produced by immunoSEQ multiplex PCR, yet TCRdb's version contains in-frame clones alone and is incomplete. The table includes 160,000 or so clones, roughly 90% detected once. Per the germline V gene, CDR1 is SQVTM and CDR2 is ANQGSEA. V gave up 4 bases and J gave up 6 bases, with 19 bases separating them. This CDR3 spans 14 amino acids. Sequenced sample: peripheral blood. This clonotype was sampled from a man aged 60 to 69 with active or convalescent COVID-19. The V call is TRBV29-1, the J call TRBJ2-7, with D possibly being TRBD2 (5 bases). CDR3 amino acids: CSVVEMDSISEQYF. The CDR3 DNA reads TGCAGCGTTGTCGAAATGGACTCCATCAGCGAGCAGTACTTC.